These 16 T cell receptor beta chains share one sample of origin, sequenced in a study of naive and memory T cell subsets. Regarding the study as a whole: A few larger clonotypes appeared in naive repertoires, especially CD8, possibly memory cells re-expressing CD45RA.

No antigen is known for these receptors. Both TRBC1 and TRBC2 were covered by a beta constant-region primer of two equimolar oligonucleotides. Ligated cDNA was amplified by four rounds of PCR with nested alpha and beta constant-region primers and SP2. TCRdb passed the UMI-ligation and nested PCR reads through MiXCR, listing each CDR3 protein once. The sample yields roughly 100,000 distinct CDR3 sequences, more than 12% seen once. Material: naive CD8+ T cells from blood. Every receptor here comes from a human donor in good health.

The V gene is TRBV7-6, the J gene TRBJ2-3; 10 nucleotides agree with TRBD2. The CDR3 has 14 amino acids. The V segment lost 5 bases and the J segment 4 bases; nucleotides outside the gene matches: 3. The germline CDR1 and CDR2 sequences are SGHVS and FNYEAQ. Written as DNA, the CDR3 is TGTGCCAGCAGCAAAGCGGGAGGGGCAGATACGCAGTATTTT. It translates to CASSKAGGADTQYF.

In this sample, this clonotype turned up many times. The chain is built from TRBV27 and TRBJ1-5, with 9 positions matching TRBD1. Germline-derived CDR1 and CDR2 are MNHEY and SMNVEV (reference sequence). This CDR3 spans 13 amino acids. J lost 7 bases, V lost 3 bases, and 1 base had no gene match. Written as DNA, the CDR3 is TGTGCCAGCAGTTTGGGACAGGGACAGCCCCAGCATTTT. Encoded protein: CASSLGQGQPQHF.

About this clonotype: A much larger clone sits a single nucleotide away, making a read error possible. The genes are TRBV5-6 and TRBJ2-1; a weak D match, TRBD1 (5 bases). The CDR3 spans 12 residues. CDR1 and CDR2 from the germline V gene are SGHDT and YYEEEE. This chain's CDR3 is CASSQGDNERFF. The CDR3, as DNA: TGTGCCAGCAGCCAGGGTGACAATGAGCGGTTCTTC. Filled out from reference TRBV5-6 and TRBJ2-1, the complete variable domain reads DAGVTQSPTHLIKTRGQQVTLRCSPKSGHDTVSWYQQALGQGPQFIFQYYEEEERQRGNFPDRFSGHQFPNYSSELNVNALLLGDSALYLCASSQGDNERFFGPGTRLTVL.

CDR3 protein: CASSRGDEQYF. The DNA of the CDR3 is TGTGCCAGCAGCCGCGGGGACGAGCAGTACTTC. The chain employs TRBV7-8 and TRBJ2-7; perhaps TRBD2 as D (6 bases). The germline V gene has CDR1 SGHVS and CDR2 FQNEAQ. The CDR3 has 11 residues. Trimming pared 5 bases from V and 5 bases from J, leaving 7 bases between.

This chain links TRBV27 with TRBJ1-1; a weak D match, TRBD1 (6 bases). Germline assignment: CDR1 MNHEY and CDR2 SMNVEV (reference sequence). The CDR3 runs to 12 residues. Trimming cost V 0 bases and J 11 bases, with 10 bases left between them. CDR3 nucleotide sequence: TGTGCCAGCAGTTTATCCGGGGGCACGGCTTTCTTT. Its translation is CASSLSGGTAFF.

The rearrangement joins TRBV7-2 to TRBJ1-4; D might be TRBD1 (6 bases). The ends were cut back, 6 bases at V and 8 bases at J, with 25 bases in the middle. CDR1 is SGHTA, CDR2 FQGNSA, per germline. The CDR3 is 17 residues long. The CDR3 region has the DNA TGTGCCAGCAGTTCGCAAACTCACAGGGTTCCGGGGGAAAAACTGTTTTTT. Amino acids: CASSSQTHRVPGEKLFF.

V and J are TRBV30 and TRBJ1-1; TRBD1 is a possible D gene (5 bases). The CDR3 totals 16 residues. V was clipped by 0 bases and J by 6 bases, with 20 bases between them. Germline V gives CDR1 GTSNPN, CDR2 SVGIG (reference sequence). CDR3 sequence reads: CAWSVLGDQSSAEAFF. The CDR3 region has the DNA TGTGCCTGGAGTGTACTTGGGGACCAATCGAGCGCTGAAGCTTTCTTT.

The chain is built from TRBV4-3 and TRBJ1-1; D remains unclear. The CDR3 spans 14 residues. Germline V gene sequence: CDR1 LGHNA, CDR2 YSLEER. Trimming left V 0 bases short and J 3 bases short, with 8 bases between. Written as DNA, the CDR3 is TGCGCCAGCAGCCAAGATTGGGAACACACTGAAGCTTTCTTT. Translation: CASSQDWEHTEAFF.

This clonotype was counted a few times. The gene calls are TRBV7-8 and TRBJ2-5, with 9 positions matching TRBD1. The germline CDR1 and CDR2 sequences are SGHVS and FQNEAQ. V lost 4 bases and J lost 3; bases outside the gene matches: 6. The CDR3 is 15 amino acids. The DNA for the CDR3 is TGTGCCAGCAGCTCGATGGACAGGGGAAAAGAGACCCAGTACTTC. Protein sequence: CASSSMDRGKETQYF.

Only one count was recorded for this clonotype. The chain is built from TRBV30 and TRBJ2-7; 7 bases match TRBD2. The J segment lost 4 bases and the V segment lost 5 bases, leaving 11 bases of the junction unmatched. This CDR3 comprises 14 residues. CDR1 and CDR2 from the germline V gene are GTSNPN and SVGIG (reference sequence). The CDR3 region is CAWGLRLASYEQYF. In DNA form, the CDR3 reads TGTGCCTGGGGACTAAGACTAGCTTCTTACGAGCAGTACTTC.

The table lists this clonotype with a few counts. V and J are TRBV12-3 or TRBV12-4 and TRBJ2-4; 7 bases are a match to TRBD2. The CDR3 consists of 14 residues. V gave up 8 bases and J gave up 1 base; unmatched junction bases: 5. In nucleotides, the CDR3 is TGTGCCAGCCCCCCCGGGGGGGCCAAAAACATTCAGTACTTC. It is translated as CASPPGGAKNIQYF.

A few counts support this clonotype. The chain links TRBV6-2 or TRBV6-3 to TRBJ2-6; TRBD1 aligns across 7 bases. CDR1 MNHEY and CDR2 SVGEGT come from the germline V gene. J gave up 3 bases and V 8 bases, and 13 bases lay outside the gene matches. This CDR3 has 17 residues. CDR3: CASGDGQAIDGANVLTF. CDR3 bases: TGTGCCAGCGGCGATGGACAGGCCATTGATGGGGCCAACGTCCTGACTTTC.

This clonotype was seen many times. The rearrangement links TRBV30 to TRBJ1-3; D gene ambiguous. Germline values: CDR1 GTSNPN, CDR2 SVGIG (reference sequence). The CDR3 runs 13 residues. V lost 0 bases to trimming and J lost 0 bases, with 3 bases between them. CDR3 sequence: CAWSVSSGNTIYF. Here the CDR3 DNA reads TGTGCCTGGAGTGTAAGCTCTGGAAACACCATATATTTT. Complete variable domain (other parts from reference TRBV30 and TRBJ1-3): SQTIHQWPATLVQPVGSPLSLECTVEGTSNPNLYWYRQAAGRGLQLLFYSVGIGQISSEVPQNLSASRPQDRQFILSSKKLLLSDSGFYLCAWSVSSGNTIYFGEGSWLTVV.

This clonotype came up a few times. The rearrangement links TRBV4-1 to TRBJ1-1; D perhaps matches TRBD1 (5 bases). In germline, CDR1 is MGHRA, CDR2 YSYEKL. The CDR3 totals 15 residues. V lost 0 bases and J lost 5, with 13 bases in between. CDR3 region: CASSQDPGIATEAFF. The CDR3 DNA follows: TGCGCCAGCAGCCAAGATCCAGGGATAGCAACTGAAGCTTTCTTT.

The chain recombines TRBV6-6 with TRBJ2-7, with 8 bases matching TRBD1. Losses at the gene ends were 1 base for V and 6 bases for J; bases not matched to a gene: 8. Germline lookup yields CDR1 MNHNY and CDR2 SVGAGI (reference sequence). CDR3 length: 15 amino acids. CDR3 bases: TGTGCCAGCAGTTACTTAGGACAGGGCGGGTTCGAGCAGTACTTC. It is translated as CASSYLGQGGFEQYF.

This clonotype appeared a few times. This chain links TRBV2 with TRBJ2-3; D is unresolved. The CDR3 is 18 residues long. V dropped 2 bases and J dropped 0 bases, with 18 bases sitting between them. Per germline, CDR1 SNHLY and CDR2 FYNNEI. The CDR3 reads CASSEPTDPLPSTDTQYF. CDR3 DNA: TGTGCCAGCAGTGAACCGACTGACCCCCTCCCCAGCACAGATACGCAGTATTTT.